The entry below gives a single T cell receptor (beta chain) sequence along with its context. The primer mix had 60 Vbeta and 13 Jbeta primers. Measured with immunoSEQ multiplex PCR; TCRdb has only the in-frame clones, and not every one. The profile covers about 240,000 clones, with 70% to 90% appearing a single time and about 0.22% taken by the ten largest. This sample stems from a study of cytomegalovirus exposure and HLA in healthy donors. Germline CDR1 and CDR2: SGHRS and YFSETQ. V gave up 3 bases and J gave up 0 bases; unmatched junction bases: 1. CDR3 length equals 14 residues. The sample comprised PBMCs. This TCR came from a girl aged 2 to 10 in good health and CMV-seronegative. This chain links TRBV5-1 with TRBJ2-7; 9 bases fit TRBD2. The CDR3: CASSWGLASYEQYF. The CDR3 nucleotides read TGCGCCAGCAGCTGGGGACTAGCCTCCTACGAGCAGTACTTC.